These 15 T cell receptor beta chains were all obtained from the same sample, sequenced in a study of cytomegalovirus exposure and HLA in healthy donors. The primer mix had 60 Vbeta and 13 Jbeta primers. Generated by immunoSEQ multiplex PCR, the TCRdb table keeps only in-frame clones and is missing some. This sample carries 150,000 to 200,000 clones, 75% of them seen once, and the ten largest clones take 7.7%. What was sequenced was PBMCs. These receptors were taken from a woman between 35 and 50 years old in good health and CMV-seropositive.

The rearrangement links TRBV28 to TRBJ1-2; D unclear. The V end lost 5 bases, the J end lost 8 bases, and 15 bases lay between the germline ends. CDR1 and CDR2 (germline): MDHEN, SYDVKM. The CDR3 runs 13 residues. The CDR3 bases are TGTGCCAGCAGTGTACAAGACCGGGGAGGCTACACCTTC. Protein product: CASSVQDRGGYTF.

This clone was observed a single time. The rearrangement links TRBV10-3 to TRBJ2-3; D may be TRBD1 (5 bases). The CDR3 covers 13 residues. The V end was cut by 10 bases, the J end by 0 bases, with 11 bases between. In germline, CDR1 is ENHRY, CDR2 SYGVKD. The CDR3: CATPTASTDTQYF. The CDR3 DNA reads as TGTGCCACCCCGACAGCTAGCACAGATACGCAGTATTTT.

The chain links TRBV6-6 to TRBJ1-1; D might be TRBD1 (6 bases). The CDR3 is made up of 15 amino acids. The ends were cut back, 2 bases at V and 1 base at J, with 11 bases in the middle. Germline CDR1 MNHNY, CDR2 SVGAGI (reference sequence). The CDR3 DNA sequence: TGTGCCAGCAGTTACGGGCAGGGGCAGAACACTGAAGCTTTCTTT. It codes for CASSYGQGQNTEAFF.

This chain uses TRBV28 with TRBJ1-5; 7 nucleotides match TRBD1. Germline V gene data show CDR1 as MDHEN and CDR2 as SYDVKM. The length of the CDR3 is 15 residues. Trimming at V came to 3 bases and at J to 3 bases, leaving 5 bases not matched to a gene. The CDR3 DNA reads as TGTGCCAGCAGTTTTCGGGGACAGCTCAATCAGCCCCAGCATTTT. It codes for CASSFRGQLNQPQHF.

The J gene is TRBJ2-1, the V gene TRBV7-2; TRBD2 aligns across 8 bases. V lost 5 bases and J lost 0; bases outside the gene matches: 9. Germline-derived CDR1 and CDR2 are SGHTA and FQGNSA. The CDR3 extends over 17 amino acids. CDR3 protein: CASSPGLALSSYNEQFF. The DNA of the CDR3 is TGTGCCAGCAGCCCCGGACTAGCCCTAAGCTCCTACAATGAGCAGTTCTTC.

The CDR3, as DNA: TGTGCCAGTAGCACTAGCCACCGGGGGAGGGGAGAAAAACTGTTTTTT. Amino acid sequence: CASSTSHRGRGEKLFF. This chain links TRBV19 with TRBJ1-4; perhaps TRBD1 as D (5 bases). The V end was cut by 6 bases, the J end by 8 bases, with 22 bases between. Germline V gene sequence: CDR1 LNHDA, CDR2 SQIVND (reference sequence). The CDR3 contains 16 residues.

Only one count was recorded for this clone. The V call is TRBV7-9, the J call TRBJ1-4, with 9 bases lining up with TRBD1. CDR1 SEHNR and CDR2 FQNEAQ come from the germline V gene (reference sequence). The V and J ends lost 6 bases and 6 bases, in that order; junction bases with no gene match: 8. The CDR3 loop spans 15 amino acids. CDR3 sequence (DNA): TGTGCCAGCAGGTGGGACAGGGACCCGGATGAAAAACTGTTTTTT. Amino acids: CASRWDRDPDEKLFF.

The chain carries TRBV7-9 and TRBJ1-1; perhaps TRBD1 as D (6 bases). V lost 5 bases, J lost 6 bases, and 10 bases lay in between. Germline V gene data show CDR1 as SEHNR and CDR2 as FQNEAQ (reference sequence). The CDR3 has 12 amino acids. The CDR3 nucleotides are TGTGCCAGCAGCCCCACAGGGTCTGAAGCTTTCTTT. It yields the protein CASSPTGSEAFF.

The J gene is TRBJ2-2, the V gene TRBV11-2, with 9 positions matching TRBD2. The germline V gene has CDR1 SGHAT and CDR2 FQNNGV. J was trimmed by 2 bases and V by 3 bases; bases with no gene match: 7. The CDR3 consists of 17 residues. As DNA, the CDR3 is TGTGCCAGCAGCTTTTGGGGGACTAGCAAAAACACCGGGGAGCTGTTTTTT. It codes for CASSFWGTSKNTGELFF.

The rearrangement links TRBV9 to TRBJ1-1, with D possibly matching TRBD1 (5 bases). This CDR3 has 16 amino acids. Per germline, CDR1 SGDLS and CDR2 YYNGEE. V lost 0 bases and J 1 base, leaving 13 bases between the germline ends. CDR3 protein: CASSVGLGEGNTEAFF. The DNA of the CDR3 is TGTGCCAGCAGCGTAGGACTAGGGGAGGGGAACACTGAAGCTTTCTTT.

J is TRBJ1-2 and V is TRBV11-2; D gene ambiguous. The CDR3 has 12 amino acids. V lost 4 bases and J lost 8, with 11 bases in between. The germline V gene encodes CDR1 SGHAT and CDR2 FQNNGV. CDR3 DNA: TGTGCCAGCAGCTCCGTTACGGGGGGCTACACCTTC. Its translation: CASSSVTGGYTF.

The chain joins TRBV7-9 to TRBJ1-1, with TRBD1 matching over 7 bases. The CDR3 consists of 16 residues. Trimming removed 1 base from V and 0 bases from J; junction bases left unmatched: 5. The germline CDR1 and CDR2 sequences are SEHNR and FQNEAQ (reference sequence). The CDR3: CASSLGDSLLNTEAFF. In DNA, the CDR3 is TGTGCCAGCAGCTTAGGGGACAGCCTCTTGAACACTGAAGCTTTCTTT.

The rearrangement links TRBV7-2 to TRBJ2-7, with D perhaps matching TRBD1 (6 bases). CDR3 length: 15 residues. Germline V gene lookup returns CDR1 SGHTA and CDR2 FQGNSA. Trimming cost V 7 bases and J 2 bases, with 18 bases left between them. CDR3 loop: CASNSPGQTPYEQYF. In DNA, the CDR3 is TGTGCCAGCAACTCACCGGGACAAACTCCCTACGAGCAGTACTTC. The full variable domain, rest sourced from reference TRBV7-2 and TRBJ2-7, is GAGVSQSPSNKVTEKGKDVELRCDPISGHTALYWYRQSLGQGLEFLIYFQGNSAPDKSGLPSDRFSAERTGGSVSTLTIQRTQQEDSAVYLCASNSPGQTPYEQYFGPGTRLTVT.

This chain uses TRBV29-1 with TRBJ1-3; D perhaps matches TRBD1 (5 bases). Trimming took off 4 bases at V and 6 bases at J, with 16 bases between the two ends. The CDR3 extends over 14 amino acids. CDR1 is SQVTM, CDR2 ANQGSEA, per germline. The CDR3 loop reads CSVGSGQDTNTIYF. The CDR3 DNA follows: TGCAGCGTTGGTAGCGGGCAGGACACAAACACCATATATTTT.

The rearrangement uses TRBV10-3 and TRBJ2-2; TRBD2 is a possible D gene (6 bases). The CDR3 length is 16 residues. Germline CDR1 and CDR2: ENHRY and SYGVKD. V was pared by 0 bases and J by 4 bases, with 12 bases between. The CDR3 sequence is CAISESGGVGTGELFF. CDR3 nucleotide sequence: TGTGCCATCAGTGAGTCCGGCGGGGTGGGCACCGGGGAGCTGTTTTTT.